These 30 T cell receptor beta chains came from one sample sequenced in a study of control samples from healthy donors and cancer patients. Only in-frame clones appear in the TCRdb table, and some are missing; sequencing was by immunoSEQ multiplex PCR. The table has roughly 55,000 clones, about 96% seen once. The source material was blood. Receptors originate from a woman between 18 and 29 years old in good health.

The V and J genes are TRBV7-6 and TRBJ2-2; D assignment may be TRBD1 or TRBD2 (6 bases each). Trimming stripped 1 base from V and 1 base from J, with 10 bases between. Germline V gene lookup returns CDR1 SGHVS and CDR2 FNYEAQ. The CDR3 runs 16 residues. CDR3 in amino acids: CASSLEGGLNTGELFF. For the CDR3, the DNA is TGTGCCAGCAGCTTAGAGGGGGGCTTGAACACCGGGGAGCTGTTTTTT.

The rearrangement joins TRBV5-8 to TRBJ2-1; TRBD2 matches at 7 bases. The CDR3 is 13 amino acids. Trimming at V came to 4 bases and at J to 6 bases, leaving 4 bases not matched to a gene. CDR1 SGHTS and CDR2 YDEGEE come from the germline V gene. The CDR3 region is CASSPSGGNEQFF. The CDR3 DNA is TGTGCCAGCAGCCCGTCGGGGGGCAATGAGCAGTTCTTC.

Turning to this clone: A read error may produce the germline difference seen at one junction end. V and J are TRBV6-1 and TRBJ1-2; a possible D gene is TRBD1 (5 bases). The CDR3 loop spans 14 amino acids. Germline V lookup: CDR1 MNHNS, CDR2 SASEGT. The CDR3 DNA sequence: TGTGCCAGCAGCGAAGGGGATGGCGGCTATGGCTACACCTTC. This gives the protein CASSEGDGGYGYTF.

This chain joins TRBV28 and TRBJ1-1; possible D gene TRBD1, 5 bases. Per germline, CDR1 MDHEN and CDR2 SYDVKM. Trimming pared 1 base from V and 10 bases from J, leaving 13 bases between. The CDR3 contains 13 residues. As DNA, the CDR3 is TGTGCCAGCAGTTTATTGGTGGGGGAACGAGCTTTCTTT. Residues: CASSLLVGERAFF. The full variable domain, rest sourced from reference TRBV28 and TRBJ1-1, is DVKVTQSSRYLVKRTGEKVFLECVQDMDHENMFWYRQDPGLGLRLIYFSYDVKMKEKGDIPEGYSVSREKKERFSLILESASTNQTSMYLCASSLLVGERAFFGQGTRLTVV.

V gene TRBV2 combines with J gene TRBJ1-6, with TRBD1 identical over 7 bases. Trimming cost V 5 bases and J 13 bases; bases outside gene matches: 2. CDR1 and CDR2 from the germline V gene are SNHLY and FYNNEI. This CDR3 is 11 amino acids long. The CDR3 loop is CASSRQGPLHF. As DNA, the CDR3 is TGTGCCAGCAGTAGACAGGGCCCCCTCCACTTT.

V is TRBV7-9 and J is TRBJ1-1; 10 positions match TRBD1. The CDR3 runs to 16 residues. The ends lost 6 bases at V and 0 bases at J; junction bases unmatched: 7. Germline V CDR1 and CDR2: SEHNR, FQNEAQ (reference sequence). The CDR3 region is CASSFDRGLMNTEAFF. CDR3 DNA sequence: TGTGCCAGCAGTTTTGACAGGGGGCTGATGAACACTGAAGCTTTCTTT.

In its sample, this clone was seen once. V and J are TRBV18 and TRBJ2-1, with 14 bases that match TRBD2. CDR1 KGHSH and CDR2 LQKENI come from the germline V gene. V was pared by 3 bases and J by 8 bases, with 6 bases of the junction left unmatched. This CDR3 is 16 amino acids long. The CDR3 nucleotides are TGTGCCAGCTCACCGCCGGGACTAGCGGGGGATGATGAGCAGTTCTTC. It encodes CASSPPGLAGDDEQFF. The full variable domain, its missing parts supplied by reference TRBV18 and TRBJ2-1, is NAGVMQNPRHLVRRRGQEARLRCSPMKGHSHVYWYRQLPEEGLKFMVYLQKENIIDESGMPKERFSAEFPKEGPSILRIQQVVRGDSAAYFCASSPPGLAGDDEQFFGPGTRLTVL.

CDR3 sequence reads: CASSPGYEQYF. The CDR3 coding sequence is TGTGCCAGCAGCCCTGGCTACGAGCAGTACTTC. This chain uses TRBV7-2 with TRBJ2-7; D remains ambiguous. V was shortened by 5 bases and J by 3 bases, with 5 bases between the two germline ends. This CDR3 comprises 11 residues. Looked up from germline, CDR1 is SGHTA and CDR2 is FQGNSA.

The chain links TRBV6-2 or TRBV6-3 to TRBJ1-1, with D hard to call. Germline CDR1 is MNHEY and CDR2 is SVGEGT. This CDR3 is built from 13 residues. V was shortened by 5 bases and J by 3 bases, with 10 bases between the two germline ends. CDR3 sequence reads: CASSPAGYTEAFF. CDR3 sequence (DNA): TGTGCCAGCAGTCCCGCCGGCTACACTGAAGCTTTCTTT.

This chain's CDR3 is CASSLEVNTEAFF. In DNA, the CDR3 is TGTGCCAGCAGCCTGGAGGTTAACACTGAAGCTTTCTTT. J is TRBJ1-1 and V is TRBV11-3; D is ambiguous. The CDR3 is 13 amino acids. The germline V gene encodes CDR1 SGHNT and CDR2 YENEEA. Trimming cost V 5 bases and J 2 bases, with 9 bases left between them.

The V gene is TRBV3-1 (or the pseudogene TRBV3-2), the J gene TRBJ2-7; TRBD2 agrees at 9 bases. Germline V CDR1 and CDR2: LGHDT, YNNKEL (reference sequence). This CDR3 is built from 14 residues. V gave up 0 bases and J gave up 7 bases; unmatched junction bases: 4. CDR3 nucleotide sequence: TGTGCCAGCAGCCAAGATTGGCTAGCGGGAGAGCAGTACTTC. This encodes CASSQDWLAGEQYF.

V is TRBV6-2 or TRBV6-3 and J is TRBJ2-7, with D perhaps matching TRBD1 or TRBD2 (5 bases each). The ends were cut back, 2 bases at V and 5 bases at J, with 10 bases in the middle. Germline V gene data show CDR1 as MNHEY and CDR2 as SVGEGT. The CDR3 is made up of 13 amino acids. Written as DNA, the CDR3 is TGTGCCAGCAGTTACGGGGACCATGACGAGCAGTACTTC. Translating gives CASSYGDHDEQYF.

Worth noting for this clone: This sample includes further DNA sequences coding for the same CDR3. The CDR3 spells CASSLGGGLGEAFF. CDR3 coding DNA: TGTGCCAGCAGCTTAGGTGGGGGGCTAGGGGAAGCTTTCTTT. The chain couples TRBV11-2 to TRBJ1-1; D is possibly TRBD1 (6 bases). The CDR3 totals 14 residues. Germline V gene sequence: CDR1 SGHAT, CDR2 FQNNGV. Trimming took 1 base from V and 8 from J, leaving 14 bases between them. The entire variable domain, with the rest obtained from reference TRBV11-2 and TRBJ1-1, is as follows: EAGVAQSPRYKIIEKRQSVAFWCNPISGHATLYWYQQILGQGPKLLIQFQNNGVVDDSQLPKDRFSAERLKGVDSTLKIQPAKLEDSAVYLCASSLGGGLGEAFFGQGTRLTVV.

This chain connects TRBV7-9 to TRBJ2-2, with TRBD1 identical over 7 bases. Germline CDR1 SEHNR, CDR2 FQNEAQ (reference sequence). After removal of 6 bases from V and 5 bases from J, the junction contained 15 bases not matched to a gene. This CDR3 comprises 17 residues. The CDR3 DNA reads TGTGCCAGCAGACCCCAAGTCGGACAGGTCCAAACCGGGGAGCTGTTTTTT. It translates to CASRPQVGQVQTGELFF. The complete variable domain, with remaining parts taken from reference TRBV7-9 and TRBJ2-2, reads DTGVSQNPRHKITKRGQNVTFRCDPISEHNRLYWYRQTLGQGPEFLTYFQNEAQLEKSRLLSDRFSAERPKGSFSTLEIQRTEQGDSAMYLCASRPQVGQVQTGELFFGEGSRLTVL.

The CDR3 sequence is CATSDATADEQYF. As DNA, the CDR3 is TGTGCCACCAGTGACGCCACTGCGGACGAGCAGTACTTC. The chain combines TRBV24-1 with TRBJ2-7; D is unresolved. V was cut by 4 bases and J by 5 bases, with 11 bases left in between. There are 13 residues in the CDR3. CDR1 and CDR2 (germline): KGHDR, SFDVKD.

This clone was recorded once. This sequence joins TRBV19 and TRBJ1-1; D is ambiguous. CDR3 length: 14 amino acids. Trimming cost V 5 bases and J 1 base, with 11 bases left between them. In germline, CDR1 is LNHDA, CDR2 SQIVND (reference sequence). Here the CDR3 DNA reads TGTGCCAGTAGTTTTGGCAACCCGAACACTGAAGCTTTCTTT. Amino acid sequence: CASSFGNPNTEAFF.

V and J are TRBV4-1 and TRBJ2-5; D unresolved. Per the germline V gene, CDR1 is MGHRA and CDR2 is YSYEKL. The length of the CDR3 is 13 residues. V lost 2 bases and J 5 bases, leaving 9 bases between the germline ends. This CDR3 is CASSQSAPETQYF. As DNA, the CDR3 is TGCGCCAGCAGCCAATCTGCTCCGGAGACCCAGTACTTC.

The CDR3 is CASSWGGFEEKLFF. Here the CDR3 DNA reads TGTGCCAGCAGCTGGGGGGGGTTCGAGGAAAAACTGTTTTTT. V gene TRBV7-2 combines with J gene TRBJ1-4, with D possibly TRBD1 on 5 matching bases. The CDR3 runs to 14 residues. V was shortened by 4 bases and J by 8 bases, with 14 bases between the two germline ends. CDR1 is SGHTA, CDR2 FQGNSA, per germline.

The chain carries TRBV29-1 and TRBJ2-7; either TRBD1 or TRBD2 may supply D (6 bases each). Trimming stripped 6 bases from V and 4 bases from J, with 10 bases between. Germline CDR1 and CDR2: SQVTM and ANQGSEA. The CDR3 has 11 amino acids. The CDR3 loop is CSVLGGYEQYF. CDR3 coding DNA: TGCAGCGTCCTAGGGGGGTACGAGCAGTACTTC.

The V and J genes are TRBV9 and TRBJ1-2, with 7 nucleotides matching TRBD1. Germline CDR1 is SGDLS and CDR2 is YYNGEE. J gave up 1 base and V 4 bases, and 7 bases lay outside the gene matches. This CDR3 region has 15 residues. CDR3 region: CASSTGTEYNYGYTF. The CDR3 coding sequence is TGTGCCAGCAGCACGGGGACAGAATATAACTATGGCTACACCTTC.

This chain links TRBV30 with TRBJ2-2; no definite D call. This CDR3 comprises 14 residues. The V end was cut by 0 bases, the J end by 9 bases, with 14 bases between. Germline V gives CDR1 GTSNPN, CDR2 SVGIG (reference sequence). The CDR3 sequence is CAWSVRAPARELFF. The CDR3 nucleotides read TGTGCCTGGAGTGTAAGGGCCCCAGCCAGGGAGCTGTTTTTT.

In this sample, this clone turned up once. The chain recombines TRBV15 with TRBJ1-5; D possibly corresponds to TRBD1 (5 bases). The CDR3 consists of 15 residues. The V end was cut by 1 base, the J end by 7 bases, with 14 bases between. Germline CDR1 and CDR2: LNHNV and YYDKDF (reference sequence). The CDR3 spells CATSRGRQSTQPQHF. The DNA for the CDR3 is TGTGCCACCAGCAGAGGTAGACAGTCAACGCAGCCCCAGCATTTT.

The rearrangement uses TRBV2 and TRBJ1-2; 7 bases agree with TRBD1. CDR3 size: 13 residues. Germline V gene lookup returns CDR1 SNHLY and CDR2 FYNNEI. With V trimmed by 1 base and J by 4 bases, 0 bases remained unmatched. Here the CDR3 DNA reads TGTGCCAGCAGTGAAGGGACAGGCTATGGCTACACCTTC. This encodes CASSEGTGYGYTF. The variable domain in full, with the rest retrieved from reference TRBV2 and TRBJ1-2, is EPEVTQTPSHQVTQMGQEVILRCVPISNHLYFYWYRQILGQKVEFLVSFYNNEISEKSEIFDDQFSVERPDGSNFTLKIRSTKLEDSAMYFCASSEGTGYGYTFGSGTRLTVV.

The CDR3 DNA is TGTGCCAGCAGTGAGGTGAGGTGCGATCCCCCTCGCAATGAGCAGTTCTTC. Translation gives CASSEVRCDPPRNEQFF. This chain links TRBV2 with TRBJ2-1; D is ambiguous. This CDR3 has 17 residues. Trimming took 3 bases from V and 6 from J, leaving 21 bases between them. Germline CDR1 and CDR2: SNHLY and FYNNEI.

CDR3 coding DNA: TGTGCCAGTAGTATAAAACAGGGTAATCAGCCCCAGCATTTT. This translates into CASSIKQGNQPQHF. The chain is built from TRBV19 and TRBJ1-5; TRBD1 might be the D (6 bases). Trimming left V 2 bases short and J 4 bases short, with 9 bases between. CDR1 is LNHDA, CDR2 SQIVND, per germline (reference sequence). The CDR3 extends over 14 amino acids. Complete variable domain (other parts from reference TRBV19 and TRBJ1-5): DGGITQSPKYLFRKEGQNVTLSCEQNLNHDAMYWYRQDPGQGLRLIYYSQIVNDFQKGDIAEGYSVSREKKESFPLTVTSAQKNPTAFYLCASSIKQGNQPQHFGDGTRLSIL.

This sequence joins TRBV6-5 and TRBJ2-7, with TRBD2 identical over 9 bases. Germline V lookup: CDR1 MNHEY, CDR2 SVGAGI. V lost 6 bases, J lost 5 bases, and 5 bases stayed unmatched. The CDR3 consists of 13 residues. The CDR3 coding sequence is TGTGCCAGCAGAGGCGGGGGGGCGAACGAGCAGTACTTC. This translates into CASRGGGANEQYF.

This chain joins TRBV5-6 and TRBJ2-5, with 9 bases identical to TRBD1. The CDR3 loop spans 15 amino acids. V shed 2 bases and J 4 bases; nucleotides not matched to a gene: 6. Looked up from germline, CDR1 is SGHDT and CDR2 is YYEEEE. The CDR3 sequence is CASSLLQGAGETQYF. The CDR3, as DNA: TGTGCCAGCAGCTTATTACAGGGGGCCGGAGAGACCCAGTACTTC.

The chain links TRBV27 to TRBJ1-1; 10 nucleotides match TRBD1. CDR3 length equals 16 residues. In germline, CDR1 is MNHEY, CDR2 SMNVEV (reference sequence). V dropped 8 bases and J dropped 0; count of bases not matched to a gene: 9. The CDR3 DNA sequence: TGTGCCAGCCTCGGACAGGGGGTAAGCATGAACACTGAAGCTTTCTTT. Its translation is CASLGQGVSMNTEAFF.

The CDR3 loop reads CATSRPPGDENIQYF. CDR3 DNA sequence: TGTGCCACCAGCAGACCCCCAGGGGATGAAAACATTCAGTACTTC. The J gene is TRBJ2-4, the V gene TRBV15, with D possibly matching TRBD1 (6 bases). V was clipped by 2 bases and J by 5 bases, with 13 bases between them. Germline-derived CDR1 and CDR2 are LNHNV and YYDKDF (reference sequence). The CDR3 is made up of 15 amino acids.

The V call is TRBV7-9, the J call TRBJ1-2; no definite D call. The CDR3 loop spans 13 amino acids. V lost 3 bases to trimming and J lost 4 bases, with 9 bases between them. The V gene's germline CDR1 is SEHNR and CDR2 FQNEAQ (reference sequence). CDR3 protein: CASSLSLFYGYTF. In DNA, the CDR3 is TGTGCCAGCAGCTTGAGTCTGTTCTATGGCTACACCTTC.